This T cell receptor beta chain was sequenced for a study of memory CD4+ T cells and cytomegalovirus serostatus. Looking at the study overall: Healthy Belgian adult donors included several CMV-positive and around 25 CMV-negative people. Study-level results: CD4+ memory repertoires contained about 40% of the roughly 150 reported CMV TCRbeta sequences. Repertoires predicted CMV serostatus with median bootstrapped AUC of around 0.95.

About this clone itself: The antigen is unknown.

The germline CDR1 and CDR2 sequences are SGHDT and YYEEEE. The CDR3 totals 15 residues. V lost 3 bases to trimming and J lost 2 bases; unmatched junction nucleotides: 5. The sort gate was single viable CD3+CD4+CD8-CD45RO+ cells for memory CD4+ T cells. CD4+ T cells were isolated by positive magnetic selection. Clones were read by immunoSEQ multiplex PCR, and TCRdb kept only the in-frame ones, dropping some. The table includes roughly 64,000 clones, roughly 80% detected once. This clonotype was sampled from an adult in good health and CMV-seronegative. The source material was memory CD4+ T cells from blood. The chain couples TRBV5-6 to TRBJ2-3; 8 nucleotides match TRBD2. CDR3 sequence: CASSYTSGHTDTQYF. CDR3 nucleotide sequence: TGTGCCAGCAGCTATACTAGCGGCCACACAGATACGCAGTATTTT.